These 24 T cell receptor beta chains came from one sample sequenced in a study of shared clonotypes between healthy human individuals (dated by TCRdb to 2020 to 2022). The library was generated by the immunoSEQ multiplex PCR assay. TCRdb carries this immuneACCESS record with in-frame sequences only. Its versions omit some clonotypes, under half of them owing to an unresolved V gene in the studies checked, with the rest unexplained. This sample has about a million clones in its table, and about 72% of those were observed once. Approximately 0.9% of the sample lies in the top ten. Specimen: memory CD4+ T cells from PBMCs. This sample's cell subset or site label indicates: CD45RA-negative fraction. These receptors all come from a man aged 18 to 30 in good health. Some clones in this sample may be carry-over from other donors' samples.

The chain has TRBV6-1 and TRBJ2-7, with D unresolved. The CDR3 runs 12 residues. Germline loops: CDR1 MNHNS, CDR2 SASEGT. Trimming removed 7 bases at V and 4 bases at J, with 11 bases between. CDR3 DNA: TGTGCCAGCACTATAAGCTGGTACGAGCAGTACTTC. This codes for CASTISWYEQYF.

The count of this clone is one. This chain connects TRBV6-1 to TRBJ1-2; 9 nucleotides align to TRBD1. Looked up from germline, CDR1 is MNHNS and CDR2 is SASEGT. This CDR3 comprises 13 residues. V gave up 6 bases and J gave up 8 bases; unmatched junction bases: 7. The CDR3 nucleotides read TGTGCCAGCAGCAGCCGGGACAGGGACGGCTACACCTTC. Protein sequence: CASSSRDRDGYTF.

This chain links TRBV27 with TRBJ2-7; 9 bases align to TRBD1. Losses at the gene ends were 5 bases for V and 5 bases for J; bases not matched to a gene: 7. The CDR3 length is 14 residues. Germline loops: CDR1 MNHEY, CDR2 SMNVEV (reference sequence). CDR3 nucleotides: TGTGCCAGCAGTGTAACAGGGGGCTTAGACGAGCAGTACTTC. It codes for CASSVTGGLDEQYF.

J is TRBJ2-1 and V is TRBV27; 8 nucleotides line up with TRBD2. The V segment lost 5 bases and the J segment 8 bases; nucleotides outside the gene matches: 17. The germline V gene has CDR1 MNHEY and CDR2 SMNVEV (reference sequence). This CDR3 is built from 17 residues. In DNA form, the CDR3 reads TGTGCCAGCAGTCTACGGACTGGGACTAGTCGTATCCATGAGCAGTTCTTC. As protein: CASSLRTGTSRIHEQFF.

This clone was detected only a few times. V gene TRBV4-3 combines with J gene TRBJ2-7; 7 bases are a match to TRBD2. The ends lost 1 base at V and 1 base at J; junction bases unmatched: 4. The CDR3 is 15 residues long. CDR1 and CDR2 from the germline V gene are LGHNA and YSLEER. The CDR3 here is CASSQGLAASYEQYF. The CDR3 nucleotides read TGCGCCAGCAGCCAAGGACTAGCCGCTTCCTACGAGCAGTACTTC.

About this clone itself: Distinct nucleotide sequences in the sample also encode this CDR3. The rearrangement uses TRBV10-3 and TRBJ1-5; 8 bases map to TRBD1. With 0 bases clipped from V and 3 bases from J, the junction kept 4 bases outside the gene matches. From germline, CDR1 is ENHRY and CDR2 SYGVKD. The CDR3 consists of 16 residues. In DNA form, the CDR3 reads TGTGCCATCAGTGAGTCAACAGGGGGGGACAATCAGCCCCAGCATTTT. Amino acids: CAISESTGGDNQPQHF.

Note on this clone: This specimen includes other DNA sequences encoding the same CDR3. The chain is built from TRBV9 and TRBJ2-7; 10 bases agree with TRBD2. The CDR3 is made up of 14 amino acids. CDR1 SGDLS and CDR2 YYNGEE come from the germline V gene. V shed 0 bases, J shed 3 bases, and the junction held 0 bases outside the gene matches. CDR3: CASSVGLAGYEQYF. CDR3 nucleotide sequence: TGTGCCAGCAGCGTAGGACTAGCGGGCTACGAGCAGTACTTC. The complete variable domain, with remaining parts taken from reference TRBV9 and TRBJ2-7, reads DSGVTQTPKHLITATGQRVTLRCSPRSGDLSVYWYQQSLDQGLQFLIQYYNGEERAKGNILERFSAQQFPDLHSELNLSSLELGDSALYFCASSVGLAGYEQYFGPGTRLTVT.

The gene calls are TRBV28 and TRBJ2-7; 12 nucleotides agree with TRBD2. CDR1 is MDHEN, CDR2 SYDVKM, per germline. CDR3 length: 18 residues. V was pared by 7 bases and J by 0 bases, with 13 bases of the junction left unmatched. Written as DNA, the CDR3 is TGTGCCAGCACACCGGGACTAGCGGGTACTCCGAGCTCCTACGAGCAGTACTTC. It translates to CASTPGLAGTPSSYEQYF.

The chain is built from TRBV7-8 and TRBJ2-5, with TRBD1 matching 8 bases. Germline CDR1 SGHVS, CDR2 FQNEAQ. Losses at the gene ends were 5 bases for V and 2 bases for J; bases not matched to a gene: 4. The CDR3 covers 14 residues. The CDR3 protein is CASSPDRVQETQYF. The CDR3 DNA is TGTGCCAGCAGCCCGGACAGGGTACAAGAGACCCAGTACTTC.

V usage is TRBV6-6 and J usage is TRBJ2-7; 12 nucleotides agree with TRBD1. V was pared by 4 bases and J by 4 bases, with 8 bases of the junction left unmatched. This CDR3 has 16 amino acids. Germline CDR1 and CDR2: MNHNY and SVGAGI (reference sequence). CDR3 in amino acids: CASSSTGTGGGYEQYF. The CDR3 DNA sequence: TGTGCCAGCAGTTCAACCGGGACAGGGGGCGGTTACGAGCAGTACTTC.

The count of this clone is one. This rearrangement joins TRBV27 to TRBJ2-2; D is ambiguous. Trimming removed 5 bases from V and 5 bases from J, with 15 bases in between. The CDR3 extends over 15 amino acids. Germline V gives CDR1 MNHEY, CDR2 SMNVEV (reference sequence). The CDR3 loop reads CASSRVDVRTGELFF. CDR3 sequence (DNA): TGTGCCAGCAGTCGGGTAGACGTTCGAACCGGGGAGCTGTTTTTT.

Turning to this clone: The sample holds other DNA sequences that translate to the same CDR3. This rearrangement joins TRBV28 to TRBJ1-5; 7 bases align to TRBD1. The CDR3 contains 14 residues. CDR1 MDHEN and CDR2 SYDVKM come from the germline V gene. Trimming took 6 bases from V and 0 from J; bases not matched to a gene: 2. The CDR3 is CASRQGGSNQPQHF. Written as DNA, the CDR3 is TGTGCCAGCAGGCAGGGGGGTAGCAATCAGCCCCAGCATTTT.

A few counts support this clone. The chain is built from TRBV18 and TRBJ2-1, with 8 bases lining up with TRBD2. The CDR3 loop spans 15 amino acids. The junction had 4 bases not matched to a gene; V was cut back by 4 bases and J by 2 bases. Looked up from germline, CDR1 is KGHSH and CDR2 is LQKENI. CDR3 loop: CASSQLAATYNEQFF. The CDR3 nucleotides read TGTGCCAGCTCACAACTAGCGGCGACCTACAATGAGCAGTTCTTC.

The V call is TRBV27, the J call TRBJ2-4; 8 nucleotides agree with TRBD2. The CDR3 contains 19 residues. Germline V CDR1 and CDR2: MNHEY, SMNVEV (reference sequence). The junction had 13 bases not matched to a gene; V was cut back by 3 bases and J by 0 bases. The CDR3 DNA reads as TGTGCCAGCAGTTTCCTTGGACTAGCAGAATTCATAGCCAAAAACATTCAGTACTTC. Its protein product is CASSFLGLAEFIAKNIQYF.

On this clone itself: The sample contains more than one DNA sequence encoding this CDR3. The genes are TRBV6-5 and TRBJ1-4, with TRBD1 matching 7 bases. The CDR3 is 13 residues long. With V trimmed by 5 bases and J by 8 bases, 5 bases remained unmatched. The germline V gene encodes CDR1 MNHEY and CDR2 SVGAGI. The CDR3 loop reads CASSRGQKEKLFF. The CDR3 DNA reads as TGTGCCAGCAGTAGGGGACAGAAGGAAAAACTGTTTTTT.

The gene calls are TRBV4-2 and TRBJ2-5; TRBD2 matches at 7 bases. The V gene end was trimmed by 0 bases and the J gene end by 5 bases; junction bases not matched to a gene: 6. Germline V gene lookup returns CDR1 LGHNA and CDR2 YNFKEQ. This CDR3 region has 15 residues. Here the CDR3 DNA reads TGTGCCAGCAGCCAAGAGGCGGCGGGAGAGGAGACCCAGTACTTC. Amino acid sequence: CASSQEAAGEETQYF.

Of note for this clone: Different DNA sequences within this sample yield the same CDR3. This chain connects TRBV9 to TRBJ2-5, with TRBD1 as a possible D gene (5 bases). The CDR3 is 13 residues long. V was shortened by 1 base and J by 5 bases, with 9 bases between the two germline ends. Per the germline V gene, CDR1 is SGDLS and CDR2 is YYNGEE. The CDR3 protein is CASSVRGVETQYF. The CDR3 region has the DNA TGTGCCAGCAGCGTAAGGGGTGTGGAGACCCAGTACTTC.

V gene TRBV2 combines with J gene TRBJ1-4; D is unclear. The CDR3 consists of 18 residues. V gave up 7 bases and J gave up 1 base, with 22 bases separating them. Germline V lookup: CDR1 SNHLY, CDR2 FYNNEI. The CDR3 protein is CASIPGPGVRRTNEKLFF. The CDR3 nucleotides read TGTGCCAGCATTCCTGGACCCGGAGTGCGACGAACTAATGAAAAACTGTTTTTT.

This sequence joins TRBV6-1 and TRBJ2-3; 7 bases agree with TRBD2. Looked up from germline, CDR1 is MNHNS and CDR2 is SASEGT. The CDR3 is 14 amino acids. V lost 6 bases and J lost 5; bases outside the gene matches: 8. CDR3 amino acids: CASSGGRAVDTQYF. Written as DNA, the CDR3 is TGTGCCAGCAGCGGTGGGAGGGCCGTAGATACGCAGTATTTT.

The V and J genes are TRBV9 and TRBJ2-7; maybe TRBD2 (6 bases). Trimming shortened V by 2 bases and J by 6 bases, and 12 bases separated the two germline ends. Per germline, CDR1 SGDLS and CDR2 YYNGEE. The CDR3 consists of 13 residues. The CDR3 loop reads CASSVGRRAEQYF. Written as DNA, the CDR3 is TGTGCCAGCAGCGTGGGAAGGAGGGCCGAGCAGTACTTC.

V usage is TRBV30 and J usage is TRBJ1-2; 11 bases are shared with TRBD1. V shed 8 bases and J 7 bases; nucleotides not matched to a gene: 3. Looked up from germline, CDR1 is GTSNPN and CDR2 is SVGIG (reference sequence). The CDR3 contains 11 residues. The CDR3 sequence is CAKGQGVGYTF. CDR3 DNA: TGTGCCAAGGGACAGGGGGTTGGCTACACCTTC.

The CDR3 DNA follows: TGTGCCAGCAGTTACTCCGGGACGGTGAACACTGAAGCTTTCTTT. It specifies CASSYSGTVNTEAFF. The chain combines TRBV6-5 with TRBJ1-1; maybe TRBD1 (5 bases). The CDR3 runs to 15 residues. Between the trimmed V and J ends, which lost 0 bases and 0 bases, there was a span of 8 bases. Germline V lookup: CDR1 MNHEY, CDR2 SVGAGI.

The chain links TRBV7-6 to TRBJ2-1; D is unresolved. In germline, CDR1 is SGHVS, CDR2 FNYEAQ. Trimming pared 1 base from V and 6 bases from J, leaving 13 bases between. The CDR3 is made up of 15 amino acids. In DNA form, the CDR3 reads TGTGCCAGCAGCTTAGGGGATCGGACGGGCAATGAGCAGTTCTTC. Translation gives CASSLGDRTGNEQFF. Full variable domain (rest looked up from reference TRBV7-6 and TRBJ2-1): GAGVSQSPRYKVTKRGQDVALRCDPISGHVSLYWYRQALGQGPEFLTYFNYEAQQDKSGLPNDRFSAERPEGSISTLTIQRTEQRDSAMYRCASSLGDRTGNEQFFGPGTRLTVL.

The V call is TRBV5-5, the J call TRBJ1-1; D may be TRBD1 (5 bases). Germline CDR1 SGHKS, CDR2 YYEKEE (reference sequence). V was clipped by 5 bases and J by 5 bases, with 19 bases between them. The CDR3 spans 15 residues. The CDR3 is CASRPPGGARTEAFF. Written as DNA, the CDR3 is TGTGCCAGCAGGCCTCCGGGAGGGGCGAGAACTGAAGCTTTCTTT. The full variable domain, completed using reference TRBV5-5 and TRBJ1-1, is DAGVTQSPTHLIKTRGQQVTLRCSPISGHKSVSWYQQVLGQGPQFIFQYYEKEERGRGNFPDRFSARQFPNYSSELNVNALLLGDSALYLCASRPPGGARTEAFFGQGTRLTVV.